Sequencing of this TCR beta chain was carried out in a study of patients and donors after allogeneic stem cell transplantation. The germline V gene has CDR1 SGHVS and CDR2 FQNEAQ. The ends lost 5 bases at V and 8 bases at J; junction bases unmatched: 3. The CDR3 consists of 12 residues. MiXCR was run by TCRdb on the RT-PCR reads, yielding one entry per CDR3 protein. This repertoire shows a few hundred thousand distinct CDR3 sequences, 14% found once; its top ten account for roughly 10%. There are many counts of this clonotype. The sample consisted of blood, either unsorted or a sorted T cell fraction (not recorded which). This rearrangement joins TRBV7-8 to TRBJ2-3; TRBD1 matches 8 bases. The receptor's source is a human donor who was either an allogeneic HSCT recipient or a stem cell or donor lymphocyte infusion donor (not recorded which). It is not recorded whose cells these are; they may come from a transplant donor. The CDR3 loop is CASSLGQGTQYF. The CDR3 nucleotides read TGTGCCAGCAGCCTCGGACAGGGTACGCAGTATTTT.